These 3 T cell receptor beta chains were all obtained from the same sample, sequenced in a study of shared clonotypes between healthy human individuals. The method was immunoSEQ multiplex PCR; TCRdb's version includes in-frame clones alone and lacks a portion of them. The data show over a million clones, around 78% seen once. The sample taken for sequencing was memory CD4+ T cells from PBMCs. The subset is: CD45RA-negative fraction. These receptors all stem from a man aged 18 to 35 in good health. Some clones in this sample may be carry-over from other donors' samples.

The rearrangement joins TRBV5-1 to TRBJ1-2, with a weak D call TRBD1 (6 bases). V was cut by 1 base and J by 3 bases, with 7 bases left in between. This CDR3 spans 13 amino acids. The germline V gene has CDR1 SGHRS and CDR2 YFSETQ. The CDR3 spells CASSLSGDYGYTF. CDR3 coding DNA: TGCGCCAGCAGCTTGTCAGGGGACTATGGCTACACCTTC.

V is TRBV6-6 and J is TRBJ2-1, with 8 bases identical to TRBD2. CDR1 is MNHNY and CDR2 is SVGAGI in the germline V gene (reference sequence). J gave up 8 bases and V 4 bases, and 10 bases lay outside the gene matches. CDR3 length: 15 amino acids. This chain's CDR3 is CASSFDGTSRHEQFF. The DNA of the CDR3 is TGTGCCAGCAGTTTCGACGGGACTAGTCGGCATGAGCAGTTCTTC.

This clone was seen only a few times. The chain uses TRBV6-6 and TRBJ2-7, with D unclear. This CDR3 region has 13 residues. Trimming removed 4 bases at V and 4 bases at J, with 11 bases between. Germline V lookup: CDR1 MNHNY, CDR2 SVGAGI (reference sequence). The CDR3 protein is CASSFITQYEQYF. CDR3 DNA sequence: TGTGCCAGCAGTTTTATCACCCAATACGAGCAGTACTTC.